This T cell receptor beta chain derives from a study of blood T cell repertoires in COVID-19. Study context: Samples of COVID-19 (acute and convalescent) were obtained from the United States, Italy and Spain. T cells, B-cell-depleted T cells, or PBMCs supplied cDNA or gDNA.

Cohort allocation depended upon clinical history that participants reported. Original analysis: From reference gene primer amplification, estimates of nucleated cell counts were derived. Generated by immunoSEQ multiplex PCR, the TCRdb table keeps only in-frame clones and is missing some. V and J calls and clone size follow that table, whereas D and trimming were derived from the DNA. The sample lists 250,000 or so clones, 91% occurring once. CDR3 size: 16 residues. Germline trimming cut 1 base from V and 7 bases from J; bases unmatched to any gene: 9. Per the germline V gene, CDR1 is LGHNA and CDR2 is YSLEER.

Sequenced input: PBMCs or T cells enriched from blood (not recorded which). The sequence was collected from a human donor in a cohort exposed to, infected with or recovered from COVID-19 (not recorded which). The donor label of this sample is uncertain. The chain is built from TRBV4-3 and TRBJ1-2; 10 bases are a match to TRBD1. The CDR3, as DNA: TGCGCCAGCAGCCAAGCCCGGGACAGGGGACTACGTGGCTACACCTTC. Amino acid sequence: CASSQARDRGLRGYTF.